The following is a TCR beta chain sequence with its context. This record belongs to a study of OX40 agonist ivuxolimab in advanced cancers. The assay was immunoSEQ multiplex PCR, and TCRdb's table has in-frame clones only and misses some. The sample carries about 70,000 clones, roughly four fifths recorded once. The CDR3 loop spans 18 amino acids. V lost 4 bases to trimming and J lost 8 bases, with 27 bases between them. Looked up from germline, CDR1 is MDHEN and CDR2 is SYDVKM. The sample was CD4+ or CD8+ T cells sorted from blood, taken in a trial of the OX40 agonist ivuxolimab. This TCR was recovered from an adult with an advanced solid tumor such as melanoma, head and neck, liver or kidney cancer. J is TRBJ2-1 and V is TRBV28; D tentatively fits TRBD1 or TRBD2 (5 bases each). CDR3 nucleotide sequence: TGTGCCAGCAGTTCCCAGGGCGCAATTAATGGGGGTCTATATGAGCAGTTCTTC. Translating it yields CASSSQGAINGGLYEQFF.